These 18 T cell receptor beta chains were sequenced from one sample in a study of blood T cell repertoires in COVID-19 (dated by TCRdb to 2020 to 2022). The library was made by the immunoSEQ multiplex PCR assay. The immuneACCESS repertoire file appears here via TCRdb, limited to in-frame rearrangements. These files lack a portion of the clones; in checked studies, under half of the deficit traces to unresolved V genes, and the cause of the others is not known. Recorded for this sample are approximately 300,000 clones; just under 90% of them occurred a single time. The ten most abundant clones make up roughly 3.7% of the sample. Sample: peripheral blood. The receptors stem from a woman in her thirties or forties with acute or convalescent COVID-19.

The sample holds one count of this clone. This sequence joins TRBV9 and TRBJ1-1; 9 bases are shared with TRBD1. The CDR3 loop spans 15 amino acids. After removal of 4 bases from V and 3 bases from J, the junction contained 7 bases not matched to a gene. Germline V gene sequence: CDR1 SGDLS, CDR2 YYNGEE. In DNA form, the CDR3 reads TGTGCCAGCAGCCTCTACAGGGGGCCGTACACTGAAGCTTTCTTT. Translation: CASSLYRGPYTEAFF.

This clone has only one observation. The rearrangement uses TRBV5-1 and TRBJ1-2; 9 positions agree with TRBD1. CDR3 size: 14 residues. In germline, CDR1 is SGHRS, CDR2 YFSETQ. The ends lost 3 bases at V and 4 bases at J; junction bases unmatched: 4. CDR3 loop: CASSSPDRGYGYTF. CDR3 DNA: TGCGCCAGCAGCTCCCCGGACAGGGGCTATGGCTACACCTTC. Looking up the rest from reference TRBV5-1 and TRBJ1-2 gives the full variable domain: KAGVTQTPRYLIKTRGQQVTLSCSPISGHRSVSWYQQTPGQGLQFLFEYFSETQRNKGNFPGRFSGRQFSNSRSEMNVSTLELGDSALYLCASSSPDRGYGYTFGSGTRLTVV.

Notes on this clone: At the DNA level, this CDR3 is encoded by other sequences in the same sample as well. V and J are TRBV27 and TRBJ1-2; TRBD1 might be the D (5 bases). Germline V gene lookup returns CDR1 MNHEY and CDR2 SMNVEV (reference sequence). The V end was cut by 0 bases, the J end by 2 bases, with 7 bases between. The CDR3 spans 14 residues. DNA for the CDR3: TGTGCCAGCAGTTTATCTTCAGGGAACTATGGCTACACCTTC. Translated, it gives CASSLSSGNYGYTF.

The CDR3 reads CSVGGTALQETQYF. In DNA form, the CDR3 reads TGCAGCGTGGGGGGGACTGCACTTCAAGAGACCCAGTACTTC. The V gene is TRBV29-1, the J gene TRBJ2-5; TRBD2 matches at 7 bases. The CDR3 totals 14 residues. The junction had 9 bases not matched to a gene; V was cut back by 6 bases and J by 2 bases. CDR1 and CDR2 (germline): SQVTM, ANQGSEA.

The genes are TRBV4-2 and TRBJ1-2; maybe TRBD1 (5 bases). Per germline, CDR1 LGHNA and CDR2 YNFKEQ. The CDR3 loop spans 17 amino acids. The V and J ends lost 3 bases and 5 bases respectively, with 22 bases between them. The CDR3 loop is CASSQGTTKTMGYGYTF. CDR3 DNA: TGTGCCAGCAGCCAGGGGACTACAAAAACCATGGGGTATGGCTACACCTTC.

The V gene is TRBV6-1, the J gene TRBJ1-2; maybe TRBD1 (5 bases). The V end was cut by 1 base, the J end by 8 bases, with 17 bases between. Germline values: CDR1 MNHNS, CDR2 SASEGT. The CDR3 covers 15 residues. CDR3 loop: CASSEDGAGRLGYTF. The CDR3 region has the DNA TGTGCCAGCAGTGAAGATGGGGCAGGGCGGTTGGGCTACACCTTC.

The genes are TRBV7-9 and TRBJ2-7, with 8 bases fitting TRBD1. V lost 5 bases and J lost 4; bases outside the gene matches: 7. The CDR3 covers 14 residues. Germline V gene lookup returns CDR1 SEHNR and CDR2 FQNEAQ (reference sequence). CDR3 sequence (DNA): TGTGCCAGCAGCCCCGGACAGGGACGGTACGAGCAGTACGTC. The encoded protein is CASSPGQGRYEQYV.

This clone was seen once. CDR3 region: CASSTGTGGEKLFF. CDR3 DNA sequence: TGTGCCAGCAGCACCGGGACAGGGGGGGAAAAACTGTTTTTT. V is TRBV2 and J is TRBJ1-4; 11 bases line up with TRBD1. CDR1 is SNHLY and CDR2 is FYNNEI in the germline V gene. CDR3 length: 14 amino acids. After removal of 6 bases from V and 8 bases from J, the junction contained 5 bases not matched to a gene.

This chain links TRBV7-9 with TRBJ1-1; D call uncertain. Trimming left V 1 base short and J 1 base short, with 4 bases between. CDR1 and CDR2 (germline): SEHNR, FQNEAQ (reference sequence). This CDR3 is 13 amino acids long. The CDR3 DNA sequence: TGTGCCAGCAGCTTAGTCGGGAACACTGAAGCTTTCTTT. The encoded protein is CASSLVGNTEAFF.

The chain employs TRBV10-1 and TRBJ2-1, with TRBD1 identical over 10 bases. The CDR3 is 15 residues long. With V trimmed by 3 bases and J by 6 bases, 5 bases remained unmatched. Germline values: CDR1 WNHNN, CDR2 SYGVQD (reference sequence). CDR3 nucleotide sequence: TGCGCCAGCAGTGATGGGACAGGGGTGGGCAATGAGCAGTTCTTC. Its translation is CASSDGTGVGNEQFF.

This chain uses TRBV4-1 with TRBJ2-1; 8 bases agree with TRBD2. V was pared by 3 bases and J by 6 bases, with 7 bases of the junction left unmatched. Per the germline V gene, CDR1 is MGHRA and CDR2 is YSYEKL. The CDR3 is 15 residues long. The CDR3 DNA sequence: TGCGCCAGCAGCCAGTCAGAACGGGGGGGCAATGAGCAGTTCTTC. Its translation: CASSQSERGGNEQFF.

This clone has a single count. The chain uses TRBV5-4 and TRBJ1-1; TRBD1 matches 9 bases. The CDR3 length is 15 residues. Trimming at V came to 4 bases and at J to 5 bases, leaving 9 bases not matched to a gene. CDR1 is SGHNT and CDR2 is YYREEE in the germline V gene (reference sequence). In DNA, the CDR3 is TGTGCCAGCAGCCCCCGGACAGGGGTCGGGACTGAAGCTTTCTTT. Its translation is CASSPRTGVGTEAFF.

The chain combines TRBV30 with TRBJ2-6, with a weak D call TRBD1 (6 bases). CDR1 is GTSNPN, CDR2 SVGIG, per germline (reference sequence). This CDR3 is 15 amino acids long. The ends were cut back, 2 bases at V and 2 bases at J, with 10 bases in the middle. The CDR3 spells CAWSSPGAGANVLTF. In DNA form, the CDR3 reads TGTGCCTGGAGTTCCCCAGGGGCTGGGGCCAACGTCCTGACTTTC.

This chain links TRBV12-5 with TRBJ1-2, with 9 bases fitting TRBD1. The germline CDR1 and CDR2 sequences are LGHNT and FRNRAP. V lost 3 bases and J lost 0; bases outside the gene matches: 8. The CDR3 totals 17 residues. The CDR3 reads CASGFSKGTGTNYGYTF. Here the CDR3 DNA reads TGTGCTAGTGGTTTCTCTAAGGGGACAGGGACTAACTATGGCTACACCTTC. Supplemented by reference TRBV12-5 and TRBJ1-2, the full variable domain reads DARVTQTPRHKVTEMGQEVTMRCQPILGHNTVFWYRQTMMQGLELLAYFRNRAPLDDSGMPKDRFSAEMPDATLATLKIQPSEPRDSAVYFCASGFSKGTGTNYGYTFGSGTRLTVV.

CDR3 residues: CASSLDGGAGTNTEAFF. CDR3 nucleotide sequence: TGCGCCAGCAGCTTGGATGGGGGCGCCGGGACGAACACTGAAGCTTTCTTT. The gene calls are TRBV5-1 and TRBJ1-1; D perhaps matches TRBD1 (6 bases). V lost 0 bases, J lost 1 base, and 16 bases lay in between. CDR3 length equals 17 residues. Germline-derived CDR1 and CDR2 are SGHRS and YFSETQ.

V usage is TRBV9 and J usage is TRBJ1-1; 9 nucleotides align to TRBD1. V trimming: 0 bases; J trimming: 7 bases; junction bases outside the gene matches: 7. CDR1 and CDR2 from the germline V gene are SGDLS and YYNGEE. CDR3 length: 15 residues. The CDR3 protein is CASSVAGTGRVEAFF. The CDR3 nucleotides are TGTGCCAGCAGCGTAGCTGGGACAGGGAGGGTTGAAGCTTTCTTT.

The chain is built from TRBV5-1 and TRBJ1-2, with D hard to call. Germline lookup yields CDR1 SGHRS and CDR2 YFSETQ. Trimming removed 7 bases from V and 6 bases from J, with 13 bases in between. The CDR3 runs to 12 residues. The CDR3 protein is CASASGLNGYTF. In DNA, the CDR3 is TGCGCCAGCGCCTCCGGACTAAATGGCTACACCTTC.

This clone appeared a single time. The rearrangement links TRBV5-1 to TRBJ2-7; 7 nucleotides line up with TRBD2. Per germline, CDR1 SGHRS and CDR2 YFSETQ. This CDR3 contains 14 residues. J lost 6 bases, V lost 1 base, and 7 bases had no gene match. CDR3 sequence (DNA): TGCGCCAGCAGCTTGCGGTGGGCGGGGGTCGAGCAGTACGTC. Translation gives CASSLRWAGVEQYV.